Below, one T cell receptor (beta chain) is given with its context. Its antigen remains unknown. This sample is drawn from a study of beta chain features in type 1 diabetes. General observations from the study: In all four CD4+ subsets, TCRB CDR3 length was significantly, moderately reduced in type 1 diabetes.

Blood was collected once per donor into heparin, averaging approximately 0.11 L. The entirety of the isolated RNA underwent reverse transcription, so expressed TCRB transcripts were sequenced. The repertoire was sequenced with immunoSEQ multiplex PCR; TCRdb's copy has only in-frame clones and lacks some. The top ten clones hold just under 0.04% of a sample with 630,000 or so clones, around an eighth of them seen once. This CDR3 has 15 amino acids. V was shortened by 6 bases and J by 9 bases, with 21 bases between the two germline ends. Germline CDR1 and CDR2: SEHNR and FQNEAQ (reference sequence). The sample taken for sequencing was naive CD4+ T cells from blood. V gene TRBV7-9 combines with J gene TRBJ2-1; no definite D call. This TCR was recovered from a young man with type 1 diabetes. This chain's CDR3 is CASRGKGSGEGEQFF. For the CDR3, the DNA is TGTGCCAGCAGGGGTAAAGGGTCGGGTGAAGGTGAGCAGTTCTTC.